Shown below are 25 T cell receptor beta chains from a single sample sequenced in a study of beta chain features in type 1 diabetes. Reverse transcription of all isolated RNA meant that expressed TCRB transcripts were sequenced. Libraries were prepared by immunoSEQ multiplex PCR; TCRdb keeps only in-frame clonotypes and omits some of them. Here the sample spans 400,000 to 600,000 clones, 30% being singletons. What was sequenced was naive CD4+ T cells from blood. These receptors were taken from a man younger than 35 in good health.

This clone was counted a few times. The chain is built from TRBV5-4 and TRBJ2-5, with D perhaps TRBD1 or TRBD2 (5 bases each). With 1 base removed from V and 1 base from J, the gap between germline ends came to 11 bases. The CDR3 length is 15 residues. CDR1 and CDR2 from the germline V gene are SGHNT and YYREEE (reference sequence). CDR3 DNA: TGTGCCAGCAGCTTGTGGCAGGGACCCCAAGAGACCCAGTACTTC. Protein: CASSLWQGPQETQYF.

This clone turned up a few times. This chain joins TRBV30 and TRBJ2-1; 7 bases line up with TRBD1. The CDR3 length is 14 residues. V shed 3 bases and J 12 bases; nucleotides not matched to a gene: 14. Looked up from germline, CDR1 is GTSNPN and CDR2 is SVGIG (reference sequence). This CDR3 is CAWRRGGAVFSQFF. The CDR3 bases are TGTGCCTGGAGGCGAGGGGGCGCGGTATTCTCGCAGTTCTTC.

The rearrangement uses TRBV10-3 and TRBJ2-6; 7 nucleotides match TRBD1. This CDR3 is 15 amino acids long. CDR1 is ENHRY and CDR2 is SYGVKD in the germline V gene. V lost 3 bases, J lost 4 bases, and 3 bases stayed unmatched. DNA of the CDR3: TGTGCCATCAGTGAAAGGGGGCCGGGGGCCAACGTCCTGACTTTC. As protein: CAISERGPGANVLTF.

The genes are TRBV4-2 and TRBJ2-1; no firm D call. The germline V gene encodes CDR1 LGHNA and CDR2 YNFKEQ. This CDR3 is built from 12 residues. The V end was cut by 3 bases, the J end by 10 bases, with 10 bases between. The CDR3 DNA is TGTGCCAGCAGCCACGAGAATGTAGAGCAGTTCTTC. This sequence encodes CASSHENVEQFF.

J is TRBJ2-1 and V is TRBV7-9; TRBD2 matches at 11 bases. Per germline, CDR1 SEHNR and CDR2 FQNEAQ (reference sequence). V gave up 6 bases and J gave up 7 bases; unmatched junction bases: 8. The CDR3 is 15 amino acids. The CDR3 bases are TGTGCCAGCAGACGGACTAGCGGGTTTCTAAATGAGCAGTTCTTC. Translation gives CASRRTSGFLNEQFF.

The CDR3 loop is CASSRSPQETQYF. In DNA, the CDR3 is TGTGCCAGCAGCCGAAGTCCACAGGAGACCCAGTACTTC. V and J are TRBV14 and TRBJ2-5; D call uncertain. Germline V gene lookup returns CDR1 SGHDN and CDR2 FVKESK. The CDR3 contains 13 residues. Trimming removed 4 bases at V and 5 bases at J, with 11 bases between. The full variable domain, in which reference TRBV14 and TRBJ2-5 provide the parts outside the CDR3, is EAGVTQFPSHSVIEKGQTVTLRCDPISGHDNLYWYRRVMGKEIKFLLHFVKESKQDESGMPNNRFLAERTGGTYSTLKVQPAELEDSGVYFCASSRSPQETQYFGPGTRLLVL.

The chain links TRBV4-1 to TRBJ2-7; 10 bases map to TRBD1. Germline V gene sequence: CDR1 MGHRA, CDR2 YSYEKL. Germline trimming cut 3 bases from V and 2 bases from J; bases unmatched to any gene: 16. CDR3 size: 19 residues. CDR3 nucleotides: TGCGCCAGCAGCCAGGCTAAAGTCGGGACAGGGGCCAGAACCTACGAGCAGTACTTC. It yields the protein CASSQAKVGTGARTYEQYF.

V gene TRBV4-1 combines with J gene TRBJ1-1, with D possibly TRBD1 on 6 matching bases. Trimming took off 0 bases at V and 5 bases at J, with 19 bases between the two ends. The CDR3 has 17 amino acids. Germline CDR1 reads MGHRA; CDR2 reads YSYEKL. For the CDR3, the DNA is TGCGCCAGCAGCCAAGACCCCTATACAGGGTACGGTACTGAAGCTTTCTTT. Amino acid sequence: CASSQDPYTGYGTEAFF.

This clone was detected only a few times. This rearrangement joins TRBV20-1 to TRBJ2-1, with unresolved D. The germline V and J ends were trimmed by 1 base and 14 bases, with 9 bases remaining between them. The CDR3 length is 10 residues. The V gene's germline CDR1 is DFQATT and CDR2 SNEGSKA (reference sequence). As DNA, the CDR3 is TGCAGTGCTAGAGTTCTAGTTGAGTTCTTC. It specifies CSARVLVEFF.

The gene calls are TRBV2 and TRBJ2-3; unclear D gene. Germline V gives CDR1 SNHLY, CDR2 FYNNEI. Trimming took 2 bases from V and 3 from J, leaving 9 bases between them. The CDR3 is made up of 14 amino acids. The CDR3 bases are TGTGCCAGCAGTGAAACCTTCGGTACAGATACGCAGTATTTT. Translated: CASSETFGTDTQYF.

This rearrangement joins TRBV25-1 to TRBJ1-5, with TRBD1 matching 8 bases. The germline V gene has CDR1 MGHDK and CDR2 SYGVNS. Losses at the gene ends were 4 bases for V and 2 bases for J; bases not matched to a gene: 4. The CDR3 runs to 15 residues. The CDR3 loop reads CASSGQGSGNQPQHF. The CDR3 DNA reads as TGTGCCAGCAGTGGACAGGGGTCAGGCAATCAGCCCCAGCATTTT.

This clone has only a few counts. The genes are TRBV7-2 and TRBJ1-4; D is unresolved. In germline, CDR1 is SGHTA, CDR2 FQGNSA. V shed 6 bases and J shed 6 bases, with 14 bases lying between them. CDR3 size: 14 residues. The CDR3 nucleotides are TGTGCCAGCAGGCAGGTAGACGGAGATGAAAAACTGTTTTTT. Translating gives CASRQVDGDEKLFF.

This clone was observed a handful of times. Other DNA variants within this sample encode the same CDR3. The V and J genes are TRBV7-9 and TRBJ2-7; D is ambiguous. This CDR3 is 12 amino acids long. Trimming removed 4 bases from V and 0 bases from J, with 4 bases in between. Germline V gene lookup returns CDR1 SEHNR and CDR2 FQNEAQ (reference sequence). CDR3 sequence reads: CASSSSSYEQYF. The CDR3, as DNA: TGTGCCAGCAGCTCGAGCTCCTACGAGCAGTACTTC.

This clone was seen a handful of times. The gene calls are TRBV15 and TRBJ2-6; no clear D. The germline V and J ends were trimmed by 1 base and 3 bases, with 1 base remaining between them. The germline V gene encodes CDR1 LNHNV and CDR2 YYDKDF (reference sequence). The CDR3 is 13 amino acids. The CDR3 nucleotides read TGTGCCACCAGCAGAGTTGGGGCCAACGTCCTGACTTTC. It codes for CATSRVGANVLTF.

The chain uses TRBV9 and TRBJ2-3; the match to TRBD2 covers 9 bases. The germline V gene has CDR1 SGDLS and CDR2 YYNGEE. Germline trimming cut 4 bases from V and 4 bases from J; bases unmatched to any gene: 4. The CDR3 has 14 residues. As DNA, the CDR3 is TGTGCCAGCAGCTTATCTAGCGGGGCAGATACGCAGTATTTT. Translated: CASSLSSGADTQYF.

V usage is TRBV30 and J usage is TRBJ2-1; D is unclear. Germline V gives CDR1 GTSNPN, CDR2 SVGIG (reference sequence). V lost 4 bases and J 4 bases, leaving 5 bases between the germline ends. The CDR3 length is 11 residues. CDR3 DNA: TGTGCCTGGACTTCTTACAATGAGCAGTTCTTC. This translates into CAWTSYNEQFF.

The chain couples TRBV27 to TRBJ1-5; a possible D gene is TRBD1 (5 bases). CDR1 is MNHEY and CDR2 is SMNVEV in the germline V gene (reference sequence). Between the trimmed V and J ends, which lost 3 bases and 5 bases, there was a span of 11 bases. CDR3 length: 14 residues. CDR3 nucleotide sequence: TGTGCCAGCAGTTTGGGCAGGGAGGATCAGCCCCAGCATTTT. Translation: CASSLGREDQPQHF.

The J gene is TRBJ2-1, the V gene TRBV4-1, with 16 nucleotides matching TRBD2. Looked up from germline, CDR1 is MGHRA and CDR2 is YSYEKL. CDR3 size: 18 residues. J lost 4 bases, V lost 6 bases, and 9 bases had no gene match. The CDR3 spells CASSGTSGRATGYNEQFF. In nucleotides, the CDR3 is TGCGCCAGCAGTGGGACTAGCGGGAGGGCCACGGGGTACAATGAGCAGTTCTTC.

This clone was found a few times. V gene TRBV7-2 combines with J gene TRBJ2-1; perhaps TRBD1 as D (5 bases). The CDR3 is 14 amino acids. The ends were cut back, 5 bases at V and 1 base at J, with 9 bases in the middle. The V gene's germline CDR1 is SGHTA and CDR2 FQGNSA. The CDR3 is CASSADSSYNEQFF. CDR3 DNA: TGTGCCAGCAGCGCTGACAGTTCCTACAATGAGCAGTTCTTC.

The rearrangement links TRBV5-1 to TRBJ1-2; 7 positions match TRBD1. This CDR3 comprises 14 residues. The V and J ends lost 2 bases and 0 bases, in that order; junction bases with no gene match: 1. CDR1 and CDR2 from the germline V gene are SGHRS and YFSETQ. The CDR3 spells CASSFGQANYGYTF. CDR3 sequence (DNA): TGCGCCAGCAGCTTCGGACAGGCTAACTATGGCTACACCTTC.

DNA for the CDR3: TGTGCCAGCAGTTACGGGGGACTCCAAGAGACCCAGTACTTC. This sequence encodes CASSYGGLQETQYF. This sequence joins TRBV6-5 and TRBJ2-5; TRBD2 might be the D (6 bases). Germline-derived CDR1 and CDR2 are MNHEY and SVGAGI. The CDR3 is 14 amino acids. The ends were cut back, 2 bases at V and 1 base at J, with 8 bases in the middle.

The J gene is TRBJ2-6, the V gene TRBV12-5; D call uncertain. V was cut by 7 bases and J by 4 bases, with 8 bases left in between. The CDR3 loop spans 13 amino acids. Germline V gives CDR1 LGHNT, CDR2 FRNRAP. The CDR3 loop is CASAGSGANVLTF. CDR3 in DNA: TGTGCTAGTGCTGGATCCGGGGCCAACGTCCTGACTTTC.

This clone was found a few times. V and J are TRBV5-1 and TRBJ2-7; no clear D gene. In germline, CDR1 is SGHRS, CDR2 YFSETQ. V was clipped by 3 bases and J by 9 bases, with 10 bases between them. The length of the CDR3 is 11 residues. The CDR3 region has the DNA TGCGCCAGCAGCTCTTCATTCTGGCAGTACTTC. It encodes CASSSSFWQYF.

The CDR3 DNA follows: TGCAGCGTTGAAGATCCCCTAGCGGGAGATGAGCAGTTCTTC. It is translated as CSVEDPLAGDEQFF. This sequence joins TRBV29-1 and TRBJ2-1; 10 nucleotides agree with TRBD2. V trimming: 0 bases; J trimming: 8 bases; junction bases outside the gene matches: 4. Germline V CDR1 and CDR2: SQVTM, ANQGSEA. The CDR3 loop spans 14 amino acids.

This chain joins TRBV5-4 and TRBJ2-7; TRBD2 aligns across 7 bases. The V segment lost 0 bases and the J segment 6 bases; nucleotides outside the gene matches: 9. CDR1 is SGHNT and CDR2 is YYREEE in the germline V gene (reference sequence). CDR3 length: 15 amino acids. This CDR3 is CASSLALAGDIEQYF. CDR3 sequence (DNA): TGTGCCAGCAGCTTGGCTCTGGCGGGAGACATCGAGCAGTACTTC. Drawing the rest from reference TRBV5-4 and TRBJ2-7, the complete variable domain is ETGVTQSPTHLIKTRGQQVTLRCSSQSGHNTVSWYQQALGQGPQFIFQYYREEENGRGNFPPRFSGLQFPNYSSELNVNALELDDSALYLCASSLALAGDIEQYFGPGTRLTVT.